These 5 T cell receptor beta chains were all obtained from the same sample, sequenced in a study of blood T cell repertoires in COVID-19 (dated by TCRdb to about 2020). The library was built by means of the immunoSEQ multiplex PCR assay. TCRdb's version of the immuneACCESS table is confined to in-frame rearrangements and falls short of the full clone set. An unresolved V gene accounts for under half of the shortfall where checked; the remainder is of unknown origin. The sample table records 62,000 or so clones; around 82% of these occur just once. Of the sample, about 14% falls within the top ten clones. What was sequenced was peripheral blood. All receptors come from a man in his 60s with COVID-19, enrolled during active disease.

Details on this clone: The sample contains more than one DNA sequence encoding this CDR3. The V call is TRBV5-1, the J call TRBJ1-3; D is uncertain. Trimming took 0 bases from V and 3 from J, leaving 7 bases between them. Germline CDR1 reads SGHRS; CDR2 reads YFSETQ. CDR3 length: 14 residues. CDR3 coding DNA: TGCGCCAGCAGCTTGGTCGGCGGTGGAAACACCATATATTTT. This gives the protein CASSLVGGGNTIYF. The full variable domain, in which reference TRBV5-1 and TRBJ1-3 provide the parts outside the CDR3, is KAGVTQTPRYLIKTRGQQVTLSCSPISGHRSVSWYQQTPGQGLQFLFEYFSETQRNKGNFPGRFSGRQFSNSRSEMNVSTLELGDSALYLCASSLVGGGNTIYFGEGSWLTVV.

The chain employs TRBV5-6 and TRBJ2-3; TRBD2 is a possible D gene (5 bases). Germline lookup yields CDR1 SGHDT and CDR2 YYEEEE. V lost 0 bases to trimming and J lost 6 bases, with 11 bases between them. The CDR3 sequence is 14 residues long. The CDR3 nucleotides are TGTGCCAGCAGCTTGGGAGGGAACGGGGATACGCAGTATTTT. Its translation: CASSLGGNGDTQYF.

This clone was detected only a few times. The rearrangement joins TRBV5-6 to TRBJ2-7; 7 bases are shared with TRBD2. Looked up from germline, CDR1 is SGHDT and CDR2 is YYEEEE. The CDR3 loop spans 13 amino acids. The ends lost 2 bases at V and 4 bases at J; junction bases unmatched: 3. The CDR3 loop is CASSLSGEYEQYF. The CDR3 DNA is TGTGCCAGCAGCTTAAGCGGGGAGTACGAGCAGTACTTC. Based on the CDR3 plus reference TRBV5-6 and TRBJ2-7, the full variable domain is DAGVTQSPTHLIKTRGQQVTLRCSPKSGHDTVSWYQQALGQGPQFIFQYYEEEERQRGNFPDRFSGHQFPNYSSELNVNALLLGDSALYLCASSLSGEYEQYFGPGTRLTVT.

The rearrangement links TRBV10-1 to TRBJ2-5; 7 nucleotides line up with TRBD1. The CDR3 is made up of 14 amino acids. The V segment lost 3 bases and the J segment 1 base; nucleotides outside the gene matches: 2. Germline CDR1 and CDR2: WNHNN and SYGVQD (reference sequence). Here the CDR3 reads CASSDGTAQETQYF. The CDR3 nucleotides are TGCGCCAGCAGTGATGGGACAGCCCAAGAGACCCAGTACTTC.

This chain joins TRBV5-4 and TRBJ2-1, with a possible D match to TRBD1 (5 bases). Trimming cost V 0 bases and J 8 bases, with 15 bases left between them. This CDR3 region has 15 residues. The V gene's germline CDR1 is SGHNT and CDR2 YYREEE (reference sequence). In DNA, the CDR3 is TGTGCCAGCAGCTTGGGACAGCAAGTGGGCCATGAGCAGTTCTTC. The encoded protein is CASSLGQQVGHEQFF.